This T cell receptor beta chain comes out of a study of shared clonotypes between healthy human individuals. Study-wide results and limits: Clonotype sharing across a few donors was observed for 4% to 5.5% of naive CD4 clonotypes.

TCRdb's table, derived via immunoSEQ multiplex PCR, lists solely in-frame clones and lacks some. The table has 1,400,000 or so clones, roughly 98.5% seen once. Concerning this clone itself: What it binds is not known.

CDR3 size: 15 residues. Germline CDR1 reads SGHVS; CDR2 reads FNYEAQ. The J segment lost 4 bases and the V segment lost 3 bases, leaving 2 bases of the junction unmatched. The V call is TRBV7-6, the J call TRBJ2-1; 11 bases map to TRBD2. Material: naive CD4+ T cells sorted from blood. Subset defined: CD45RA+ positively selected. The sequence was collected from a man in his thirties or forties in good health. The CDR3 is CASSFRLAGYNEQFF. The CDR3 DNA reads TGTGCCAGCAGCTTTCGACTAGCGGGATACAATGAGCAGTTCTTC. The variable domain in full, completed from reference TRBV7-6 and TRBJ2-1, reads GAGVSQSPRYKVTKRGQDVALRCDPISGHVSLYWYRQALGQGPEFLTYFNYEAQQDKSGLPNDRFSAERPEGSISTLTIQRTEQRDSAMYRCASSFRLAGYNEQFFGPGTRLTVL.